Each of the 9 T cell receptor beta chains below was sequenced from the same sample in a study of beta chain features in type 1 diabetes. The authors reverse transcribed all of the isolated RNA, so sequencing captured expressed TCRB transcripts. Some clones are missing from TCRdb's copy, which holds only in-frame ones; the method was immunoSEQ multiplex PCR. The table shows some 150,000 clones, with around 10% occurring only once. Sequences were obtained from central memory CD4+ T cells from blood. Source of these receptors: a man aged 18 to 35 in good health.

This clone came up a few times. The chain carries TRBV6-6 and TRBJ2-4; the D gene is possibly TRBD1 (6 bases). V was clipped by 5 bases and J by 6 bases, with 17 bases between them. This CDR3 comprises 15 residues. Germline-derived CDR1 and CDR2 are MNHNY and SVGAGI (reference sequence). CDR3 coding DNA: TGTGCCAGCAGTAATCTGGGGGCAGGTCCAAACATTCAGTACTTC. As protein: CASSNLGAGPNIQYF.

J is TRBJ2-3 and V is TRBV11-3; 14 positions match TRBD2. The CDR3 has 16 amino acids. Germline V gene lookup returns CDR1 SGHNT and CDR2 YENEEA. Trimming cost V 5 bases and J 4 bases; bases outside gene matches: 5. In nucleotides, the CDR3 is TGTGCCAGCAGCCCCGGGACTAGCGGGAGAGCAGATACGCAGTATTTT. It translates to CASSPGTSGRADTQYF.

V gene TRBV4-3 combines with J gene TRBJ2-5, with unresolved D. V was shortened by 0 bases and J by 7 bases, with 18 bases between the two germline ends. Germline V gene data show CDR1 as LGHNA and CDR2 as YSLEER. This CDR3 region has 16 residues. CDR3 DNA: TGCGCCAGCAGCCAAGATCTCGGCAGCAGCCCAGGGACCCAGTACTTC. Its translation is CASSQDLGSSPGTQYF.

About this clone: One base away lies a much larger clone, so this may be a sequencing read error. CDR3: CASSLRGLVYEQYF. Written as DNA, the CDR3 is TGTGCCAGCAGCTTGAGGGGCCTCGTCTACGAGCAGTACTTC. The V gene is TRBV9, the J gene TRBJ2-7; D may be TRBD1 or TRBD2 (5 bases each). CDR1 and CDR2 (germline): SGDLS, YYNGEE. V was cut by 4 bases and J by 3 bases, with 14 bases left in between. The CDR3 runs 14 residues.

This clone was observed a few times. The CDR3 sequence is CSGRQTTEAFF. The CDR3 DNA follows: TGCAGCGGCCGACAGACCACTGAAGCTTTCTTT. This chain connects TRBV29-1 to TRBJ1-1; D perhaps matches TRBD1 (5 bases). CDR1 and CDR2 from the germline V gene are SQVTM and ANQGSEA. Trimming shortened V by 7 bases and J by 4 bases, and 10 bases separated the two germline ends. The CDR3 sequence is 11 residues long.

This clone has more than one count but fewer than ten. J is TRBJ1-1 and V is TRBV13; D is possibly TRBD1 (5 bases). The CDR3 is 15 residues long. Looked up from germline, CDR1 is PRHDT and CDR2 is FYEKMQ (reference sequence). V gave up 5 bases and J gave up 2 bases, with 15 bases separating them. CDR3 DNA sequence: TGTGCCAGCAGCCCTAGTGGGGGAAGAAACACTGAAGCTTTCTTT. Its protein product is CASSPSGGRNTEAFF.

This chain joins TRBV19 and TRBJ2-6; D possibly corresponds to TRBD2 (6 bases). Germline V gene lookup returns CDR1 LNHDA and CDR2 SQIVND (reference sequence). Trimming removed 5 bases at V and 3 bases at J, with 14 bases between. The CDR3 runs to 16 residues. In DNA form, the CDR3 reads TGTGCCAGTAGTTGGAGGGCCTCGGGTGGGGCCAACGTCCTGACTTTC. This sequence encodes CASSWRASGGANVLTF. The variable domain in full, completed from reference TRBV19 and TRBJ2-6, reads DGGITQSPKYLFRKEGQNVTLSCEQNLNHDAMYWYRQDPGQGLRLIYYSQIVNDFQKGDIAEGYSVSREKKESFPLTVTSAQKNPTAFYLCASSWRASGGANVLTFGAGSRLTVL.

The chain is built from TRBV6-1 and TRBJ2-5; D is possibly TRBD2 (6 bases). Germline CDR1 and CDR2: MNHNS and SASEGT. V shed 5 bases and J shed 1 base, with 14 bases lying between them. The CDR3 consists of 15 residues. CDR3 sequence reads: CASSISGRRQETQYF. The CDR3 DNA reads TGTGCCAGCAGTATCTCAGGGAGGCGCCAAGAGACCCAGTACTTC.

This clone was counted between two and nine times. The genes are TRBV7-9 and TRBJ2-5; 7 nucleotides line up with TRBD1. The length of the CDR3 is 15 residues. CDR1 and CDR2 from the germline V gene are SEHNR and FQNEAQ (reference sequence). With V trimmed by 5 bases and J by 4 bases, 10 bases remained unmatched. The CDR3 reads CASSLAGPGGETQYF. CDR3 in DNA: TGTGCCAGCAGCCTTGCCGGGCCAGGGGGAGAGACCCAGTACTTC.